This T cell receptor (beta chain) was obtained from a study of vaccination and CD4 T cells after COVID-19. About the research overall: Researchers treated cells with overlapping spike peptides taken from SARS-CoV-2, HCoV-NL63, HCoV-OC43 and HCoV-229E.

Sequencing of the DNA from cultured CD4+ T cells was carried out with the Oncomine TCR Beta short-read assay. From cultured CD4+ T cells, genomic DNA was extracted. TCRdb used MiXCR to reprocess the PCR reads, holding one entry per CDR3 protein. This table holds tens of thousands of distinct CDR3 sequences, about 31% found once. Findings and caveats of the study: Early post-infection timepoints were not included, and relatively few convalescent patients were studied.

As concerns this clonotype: What it recognizes is unknown.

Trimming took 2 bases from V and 1 from J, leaving 8 bases between them. Germline CDR1 reads MNHEY; CDR2 reads SMNVEV (reference sequence). This CDR3 has 14 residues. Time point: late sampling 161 to 241 days after vaccination in a few convalescent patients. Treatment defined: roughly 11-day PBMC culture with coronavirus spike peptide pools or control peptides (ViraFEST assay). Before TCRs were sequenced, ViraFEST expanded antigen-specific T cells with peptide pools. The sample consisted of CD4+ T cells from blood, cultured in vitro, taken about 7 months after SARS-CoV-2 vaccination. This TCR was recovered from a human donor who had recovered from COVID-19. The chain is built from TRBV27 and TRBJ1-1; D call uncertain. The CDR3 DNA reads TGTGCCAGCAGTTTACTGGGTGGGAACACTGAAGCTTTCTTT. This encodes CASSLLGGNTEAFF.